This is a list of T cell receptor beta chains from one sample in a study of a mutant IDH1 vaccine in newly diagnosed glioma. Their antigens are not known. Repertoires were generated with immunoSEQ multiplex PCR, while TCRdb's copy carries only in-frame clones and drops some. The sample has about 48,000 clones; more than 65% are singletons. The specimen was PBMCs, collected from a glioma patient whose treatment included an IDH1 peptide vaccine. Receptors were obtained from a man aged 35-49 years with glioma. The CDR3 runs from the conserved cysteine through the conserved F or W.

CDR3 protein,J gene,V gene
CASRVAGGPRGEQYF,TRBJ2-7,TRBV7-2
CASSLSQYQPQHF,TRBJ1-5,TRBV27
CASSLASDIYYSPLHF,TRBJ1-6,TRBV5-6
CASSSSQGLEGYTF,TRBJ1-2,TRBV5-8
CASRTGTTSGNTIYF,TRBJ1-3,TRBV6-1
CASSDRLLNSPLHF,TRBJ1-6,TRBV25-1
CASSDQGRQPQHF,TRBJ1-5,TRBV2
CAWDLGNTIYF,TRBJ1-3,TRBV30
CSVVQDANYEQYF,TRBJ2-7,TRBV29-1
CASSSTLNYGYTF,TRBJ1-2,TRBV10-1
CASSIGTGGYNEQFF,TRBJ2-1,TRBV19
CASSQGQAMGHKETQYF,TRBJ2-5,TRBV4-1
CSALTNTEAFF,TRBJ1-1,TRBV20-1
CASSLVGQGINEQYF,TRBJ2-7,TRBV5-1
CASSAQTGIWSPQHF,TRBJ1-5,TRBV19
CASSQGSGTEAFF,TRBJ1-1,TRBV4-1